The 19 T cell receptor beta chains listed next were all sequenced from one sample in a study of blood T cell repertoires in COVID-19. TCRdb keeps only in-frame clones here, not all; method: immunoSEQ multiplex PCR. The sample records roughly 350,000 clones, approximately 91% being singletons. The sample comprised peripheral blood. These receptors all come from a woman in her 70s with COVID-19, enrolled during active disease.

This chain uses TRBV11-2 with TRBJ2-7; D uncertain. Trimming removed 3 bases from V and 5 bases from J, with 11 bases in between. The CDR3 extends over 13 amino acids. The germline gives CDR1 SGHAT, CDR2 FQNNGV. The CDR3 DNA sequence: TGTGCCAGCAGCTTTACACTAAGCGACGAGCAGTACTTC. Protein product: CASSFTLSDEQYF.

This chain joins TRBV27 and TRBJ1-6; 8 nucleotides line up with TRBD1. Per germline, CDR1 MNHEY and CDR2 SMNVEV (reference sequence). This CDR3 comprises 15 residues. Unmatched junction bases numbered 2, after V lost 5 bases and J lost 2 bases. The CDR3 DNA sequence: TGTGCCAGCAGTCCACAGGGGGCCTATAATTCACCCCTCCACTTT. It specifies CASSPQGAYNSPLHF.

The genes are TRBV10-3 and TRBJ1-2; D possibly corresponds to TRBD1 (5 bases). Trimming stripped 2 bases from V and 8 bases from J, with 12 bases between. Per germline, CDR1 ENHRY and CDR2 SYGVKD. This CDR3 has 13 residues. CDR3 protein: CAISERFQGGYTF. The CDR3 bases are TGTGCCATCAGTGAGAGGTTCCAGGGAGGCTACACCTTC.

The J gene is TRBJ1-2, the V gene TRBV7-2; 7 bases are shared with TRBD1. Germline-derived CDR1 and CDR2 are SGHTA and FQGNSA. V lost 1 base to trimming and J lost 2 bases; unmatched junction nucleotides: 4. This CDR3 contains 15 residues. CDR3 sequence reads: CASSLGGGINYGYTF. For the CDR3, the DNA is TGTGCCAGCAGCTTAGGAGGGGGCATAAACTATGGCTACACCTTC.

In this sample, this clone turned up a few times. The chain carries TRBV28 and TRBJ1-6; D is ambiguous. The ends were cut back, 7 bases at V and 7 bases at J, with 8 bases in the middle. Germline V gene lookup returns CDR1 MDHEN and CDR2 SYDVKM. The CDR3 loop spans 12 amino acids. CDR3 sequence reads: CASNTVNSPLHF. The CDR3 DNA reads as TGTGCCAGCAATACGGTAAATTCACCCCTCCACTTT.

This clone was observed once. The chain carries TRBV3-1 (or the pseudogene TRBV3-2) and TRBJ1-1; D is unclear. CDR3 length equals 17 residues. Trimming cost V 0 bases and J 2 bases, with 16 bases left between them. Germline V gene data show CDR1 as LGHDT and CDR2 as YNNKEL (reference sequence). The CDR3 DNA sequence: TGTGCCAGCAGCCAAGAGTTAGGGCGGGCCCTAAACACTGAAGCTTTCTTT. Its protein is CASSQELGRALNTEAFF.

This chain connects TRBV5-5 to TRBJ1-3; unclear D gene. Germline V CDR1 and CDR2: SGHKS, YYEKEE (reference sequence). This CDR3 is 16 amino acids long. V was pared by 0 bases and J by 0 bases, with 10 bases between. This CDR3 is CASSLGHPSSGNTIYF. The CDR3 region has the DNA TGTGCCAGCAGCTTGGGACACCCAAGCTCTGGAAACACCATATATTTT.

This rearrangement joins TRBV11-2 to TRBJ2-3; tentative D call: TRBD2 (6 bases). The CDR3 is made up of 14 amino acids. From germline, CDR1 is SGHAT and CDR2 FQNNGV. With 5 bases removed from V and 2 bases from J, the gap between germline ends came to 11 bases. In nucleotides, the CDR3 is TGTGCCAGCAGCCCGGGACTTGACACAGATACGCAGTATTTT. Residues: CASSPGLDTDTQYF. Using reference TRBV11-2 and TRBJ2-3 for the parts outside the CDR3, the full variable domain is EAGVAQSPRYKIIEKRQSVAFWCNPISGHATLYWYQQILGQGPKLLIQFQNNGVVDDSQLPKDRFSAERLKGVDSTLKIQPAKLEDSAVYLCASSPGLDTDTQYFGPGTRLTVL.

The chain recombines TRBV6-1 with TRBJ1-2; D remains ambiguous. CDR1 MNHNS and CDR2 SASEGT come from the germline V gene. The CDR3 is 12 amino acids. Trimming took off 3 bases at V and 4 bases at J, with 6 bases between the two ends. The CDR3 region is CASSDLTYGYTF. CDR3 nucleotide sequence: TGTGCCAGCAGTGACCTAACCTATGGCTACACCTTC.

The CDR3 DNA is TGTGCCAGCAGCTCCCGGGGTGGGGAGAGCAATCAGCCCCAGCATTTT. Amino acid sequence: CASSSRGGESNQPQHF. The chain recombines TRBV7-8 with TRBJ1-5; D is uncertain. Germline values: CDR1 SGHVS, CDR2 FQNEAQ. V lost 4 bases and J lost 1, with 14 bases in between. The CDR3 totals 16 residues.

The chain employs TRBV28 and TRBJ2-5; 7 nucleotides align to TRBD1. The junction had 5 bases not matched to a gene; V was cut back by 5 bases and J by 2 bases. The germline V gene encodes CDR1 MDHEN and CDR2 SYDVKM. This CDR3 is 14 amino acids long. DNA of the CDR3: TGTGCCAGCAGTGCTGGGACAGCACAAGAGACCCAGTACTTC. Translation: CASSAGTAQETQYF.

V gene TRBV7-8 combines with J gene TRBJ1-5; a possible D gene is TRBD1 (6 bases). V dropped 2 bases and J dropped 3 bases, with 11 bases sitting between them. The CDR3 runs to 15 residues. Germline assignment: CDR1 SGHVS and CDR2 FQNEAQ. Here the CDR3 DNA reads TGTGCCAGCAGCTTATCCGGACAGAACAATCAGCCCCAGCATTTT. This encodes CASSLSGQNNQPQHF.

This sequence joins TRBV28 and TRBJ2-1; 7 positions match TRBD1. There are 15 residues in the CDR3. Germline CDR1 is MDHEN and CDR2 is SYDVKM. V dropped 6 bases and J dropped 2; count of bases not matched to a gene: 7. CDR3 residues: CASSASGTAYNEQFF. The CDR3 DNA reads as TGTGCCAGCAGCGCCTCTGGGACAGCCTACAATGAGCAGTTCTTC.

This chain links TRBV30 with TRBJ1-3; D is possibly TRBD1 (5 bases). The CDR3 length is 14 residues. The V and J ends lost 8 bases and 2 bases respectively, with 16 bases between them. Germline V gene data show CDR1 as GTSNPN and CDR2 as SVGIG (reference sequence). This chain's CDR3 is CAVYSGYTGNTIYF. CDR3 sequence (DNA): TGTGCCGTCTACTCAGGGTATACTGGAAACACCATATATTTT.

This chain joins TRBV2 and TRBJ1-2; perhaps TRBD1 as D (6 bases). The germline V gene has CDR1 SNHLY and CDR2 FYNNEI. Trimming pared 7 bases from V and 4 bases from J, leaving 7 bases between. The length of the CDR3 is 11 residues. In nucleotides, the CDR3 is TGTGCCAGCACGGACAGCTATGGCTACACCTTC. Translating gives CASTDSYGYTF. The whole variable domain, remainder taken from reference TRBV2 and TRBJ1-2, is EPEVTQTPSHQVTQMGQEVILRCVPISNHLYFYWYRQILGQKVEFLVSFYNNEISEKSEIFDDQFSVERPDGSNFTLKIRSTKLEDSAMYFCASTDSYGYTFGSGTRLTVV.

The chain joins TRBV7-2 to TRBJ2-7; 11 bases agree with TRBD2. Unmatched junction bases numbered 1, after V lost 0 bases and J lost 6 bases. Germline V gene data show CDR1 as SGHTA and CDR2 as FQGNSA. The CDR3 has 14 amino acids. The CDR3 bases are TGTGCCAGCAGCTTAGCGGGACTAGCGGCCGAGCAGTACTTC. It codes for CASSLAGLAAEQYF.

The V gene is TRBV30, the J gene TRBJ1-1, with no clear D. The V and J ends lost 2 bases and 0 bases respectively, with 7 bases between them. Germline CDR1 GTSNPN, CDR2 SVGIG (reference sequence). CDR3 length equals 13 residues. Here the CDR3 reads CAWSPSMNTEAFF. The CDR3 DNA reads as TGTGCCTGGAGTCCCAGTATGAACACTGAAGCTTTCTTT.

V gene TRBV28 combines with J gene TRBJ2-1, with D possibly being TRBD1 (6 bases). This CDR3 contains 15 residues. With 7 bases removed from V and 1 base from J, the gap between germline ends came to 14 bases. The germline CDR1 and CDR2 sequences are MDHEN and SYDVKM. This chain's CDR3 is CASTPGAPSYNEQFF. The CDR3 nucleotides are TGTGCCAGCACCCCAGGGGCCCCATCCTACAATGAGCAGTTCTTC. Full variable domain (missing parts from reference TRBV28 and TRBJ2-1): DVKVTQSSRYLVKRTGEKVFLECVQDMDHENMFWYRQDPGLGLRLIYFSYDVKMKEKGDIPEGYSVSREKKERFSLILESASTNQTSMYLCASTPGAPSYNEQFFGPGTRLTVL.

This clone was seen a single time. The rearrangement links TRBV3-1 (or the pseudogene TRBV3-2) to TRBJ1-2, with 8 bases aligning to TRBD1. There are 17 residues in the CDR3. Unmatched junction bases numbered 11, after V lost 0 bases and J lost 5 bases. Germline CDR1 LGHDT, CDR2 YNNKEL (reference sequence). In DNA, the CDR3 is TGTGCCAGCAGCCAAGATGGGACAGGTCCTCTACGGTATGGCTACACCTTC. This sequence encodes CASSQDGTGPLRYGYTF.